This TCR beta chain was recovered during a study of cytomegalovirus exposure and HLA in healthy donors (TCRdb year 2017). Notes on the research overall: According to an earlier analysis of 550 to 750 of the donors, about 179 million T cells yielded roughly 110 million unique TCR beta sequences and approximately 280 Gb of sequence data. The aim of the study was to test whether cataloging public T cell receptors could identify signatures of past pathogen exposure. The later analysis used no new phenotypic data to find candidate immune exposures, relying instead on TCR beta sequences and their occurrence across donors. An earlier analysis of around 580 of the donors used high-throughput TCR beta sequencing to judge whether each TCR beta V gene segment behaved as functional or pseudogenic. To study patterns of TCR occurrence, a later analysis re-analyzed previously published TCR beta repertoires from 500 to 850 donors and added high-resolution HLA genotyping. HLA typing covered class I and class II loci at four-digit resolution. A separate validation cohort of 100 to 150 different subjects was used in addition to the 666-subject first cohort. About five DR-DQ haplotypes were treated as single units for association and clustering because of strong linkage in the cohort. All discovery cohort repertoires had been generated using a single sequencing platform. High-throughput TCR immunosequencing, statistical association of individual TCRs with disease status, and machine learning were combined to predict cytomegalovirus infection status. On average, roughly 250,000 unique TCR beta nucleotide sequences were sequenced per donor among roughly 430 genotyped donors of the cohort, with 15% to 20% of those sequences being non-productive. An early release that covered some 630 HLA-typed donors contained approximately 300 gigabases of sequencing data and tens of millions of unique TCR sequences. Typing coverage varied by locus: about 620-630 donors for A, B, C, DRB1 and DQB1; approximately 500 for DQA1; about 590 for DPA1; 450 to 480 for DPB1. Donor age, sex, ethnicity and CMV serostatus were compiled together with the repertoire data. A later genetic analysis took genome-wide SNP genotypes for 398 of the 666 donors and used that subset as a discovery cohort. Of the roughly 400 genotyped donors, about 80% fell in the genetic ancestry cluster associated with self-reported Caucasian donors. The study used immunosequencing to profile the T cell repertoires of around 600 subjects and linked those repertoires to cytomegalovirus serostatus. Overall study results and their limits: A later genetic analysis reported fewer N-insertions in productive TCRs among donors in an Asian-associated ancestry cluster than the roughly 700-donor mean. In a later analysis, TCR association rates were found to vary across HLA loci, with the most associated TCRs seen for DRB1 alleles and the fewest for HLA-C alleles. In vitro tests confirmed that three of the cytomegalovirus-associated TCR beta chains recognize cytomegalovirus antigens. In a later analysis, HLA-associated TCR beta chains showed more clonal expansion and lower generation probabilities than non-associated chains that were equally common. Across donors, most TCR sequences were observed very rarely, whereas some public TCRs were present in many individuals. According to a later analysis, most CMV-associated TCR beta chains appeared to be HLA-restricted, and the HLA associations seemed to be driven largely by CMV exposure. Correlated functional status among segregating V segments might be attributable to linkage disequilibrium, but an unknown experimental factor could not be ruled out. The authors suggested that the approach could potentially be generalized to other disease states and immunological phenotypes. According to a later analysis, parvovirus B19, influenza, CMV and Epstein-Barr virus appeared linked to several top co-occurrence clusters. In the study, around 150 TCR beta chains were listed as associated with cytomegalovirus. In this cohort, only TCR beta chains were sequenced, and detectable features were limited by the absence of alpha or paired-chain data. A later genetic analysis associated a missense DCLRE1C variant with V-gene and J-gene trimming of TCR beta chains, and an independent cohort replicated the association. Specific HLA alleles were associated with more than 15,000 TCR beta sequences at a false discovery rate of 0.05 in a later analysis. HLA typing was unavailable for some donors at each locus, so association tests used only the typed subset. For the cohort, immune exposure information was limited to CMV serostatus. In an earlier analysis of several hundred of the donors, most TCR beta V segments were observed in productive rearrangements about 90% or about 30% of the time, broadly matching IMGT annotations. Cytomegalovirus status was reported to be diagnosed by the classifier with high specificity and sensitivity in both the original and validation cohorts. When HLA alleles, especially DR and DQ, strongly co-occurred, TCR associations were difficult to assign to individual alleles. The 87-base-pair reads could not distinguish some IMGT-functional V segments, including TRBV6-2 and TRBV6-3, so those segments were excluded. Roughly uniform sequencing depth across donors was assumed in presence/absence analyses, although this assumption may not hold. Approximately 18 rarely observed V segments, including chromosome 9 orphons, were excluded from the earlier analysis of about 610 of the donors because counts were too low. A group of highly shared sequence variants was considered likely to be a technical artifact of the sequencing pipeline. A further reported finding was that TCR beta sequences accurately predicted the HLA-A and HLA-B alleles for most subjects in the first cohort.

This clone was recorded a few times. Its antigen is still unknown. No per-base quality is available; no much larger clone lies one base away. In total, fewer than 750 healthy bone marrow donors made up the cohort. All cohort members were sampled while nominally healthy, although unrecorded immune exposures were likely present. The donor was CMV seropositive and belonged to the group of 250 to 300 seropositive cohort members. A peripheral blood sample was collected from each donor, and TCR beta sequencing was performed on peripheral blood mononuclear cells. The Qiagen DNeasy Blood Extraction Kit was used to extract genomic DNA from the blood cell samples. Library method: the immunoSEQ multiplex PCR assay. The multiplex PCR relied on a mix of 60 forward primers for TCR Vbeta segments and 13 reverse primers for TCR Jbeta segments. Amplification of the CDR3 region of rearranged TCR beta genes was performed with a multiplex PCR assay on genomic DNA. The Illumina HiSeq System was used to sequence the amplified TCR beta libraries as 87-base-pair reads. As for the original processing: A later analysis counted 75 million to 100 million unique TCR beta chains across the 666 repertoires, and about 10 million of these chains were shared by at least two donors. Raw reads were error-corrected and collapsed into unique sequences by a nearest-neighbor algorithm in which closely related sequences were merged to remove PCR and sequencing errors. V, D and J gene segments were assigned by aligning CDR3 sequences to IMGT reference sequences. For a sequence to be retained, at least a six-nucleotide match to both a V gene segment and a J gene segment was required. A rearrangement counted as productive if the CDR3 had no stop codons and remained in frame with V and J, and every other rearrangement counted as non-productive. CDR3 was defined by IMGT convention, running from the second conserved V-encoded cysteine to the conserved J-encoded phenylalanine. In an earlier analysis of roughly 580 of the donors, sequences lacking an unambiguous match to a single V gene segment were excluded. An earlier analysis of several hundred of the donors called V segments functional above 56.7% productive rearrangements and segregating when the between-donor standard deviation exceeded 5%. To diagnose cytomegalovirus status from the catalog of TCR beta chain sequences, a statistical classification framework was built. V and J gene assignment, in a later analysis, came from comparing TCR nucleotide sequences with IMGT/GENE-DB human TR gene sequences. Using the TCRdist pipeline, a later analysis assigned CDR3 sequences along with most-parsimonious VDJ recombination scenarios. A later analysis defined each TCR beta chain by its CDR3 amino acid sequence plus V-gene family, and excluded reads lacking a unique V-gene family. To address suspected cross-contamination and a sequencing artifact, a later analysis removed 592 highly shared, low-generation-probability nucleotide sequences. In a later analysis, a clonal expansion index was calculated for each public chain from normalized within-repertoire ranks of inferred template counts. In a later analysis, generation probabilities were computed using a VDJ recombination model fitted to out-of-frame rearrangements, and the results were checked against IGoR. In a later analysis, TCR-TCR, TCR-HLA and TCR-CMV co-occurrence was scored with hypergeometric tests, and a repertoire-size bias correction was applied to TCR pairs. To estimate false discovery rates, a later analysis permuted the HLA or CMV assignments 20 times. In a later analysis, co-occurring TCRs were grouped with DBSCAN, and TCRdist sequence similarity was added when clustering was performed within HLA-allele-positive subsets. Repertoires with fewer than 30,000 or more than 120,000 public chains were left out of co-occurrence clustering, as were several repertoires with anomalous nucleotide sharing. Entries here come from immuneACCESS through TCRdb and include only in-frame sequences with V and J called. Some clones fail to appear in such tables; in the studies checked, an unresolved V gene covers under half of the shortfall, and the cause of the remainder is unknown. From that table come the V and J calls and clone size; the DNA was used to work out D and trimming. The sample yields about 180,000 clones; more than 70% were counted once. The ten biggest clones cover around 1.4% of the sample.

The CDR1 and CDR2 encoded by the germline V gene are SGHAT and FQNNGV. Germline trimming: 0 bases from V, 7 bases from J; junction bases outside gene matches: 8. From its cysteine to its phenylalanine, the CDR3 spans 17 amino acids. Left in the record is the CDR3 DNA by itself, 51 bases read in frame from the first base. The source material was PBMCs. The source of this sequence is a girl aged 10-17 years in good health and CMV-seropositive. The chain is assembled from TRBV11-2 and TRBJ2-2, with 10 central nucleotides matching TRBD1. The nucleotide sequence is given as TGTGCCAGCAGCTTAGATGAGGACAGGGGGTTGGTCGGGGAGCTGTTTTTT. It is translated as CASSLDEDRGLVGELFF.